This is a list of T cell receptor beta chains from one sample in a study of blood T cell repertoires in COVID-19. TCRdb keeps only in-frame clones here, not all; method: immunoSEQ multiplex PCR. Among about 20,000 clones listed, less than 85% were seen once. The specimen was peripheral blood. The receptor source for this set is a man aged 80 or over with acute or convalescent COVID-19. The CDR3 runs from the conserved cysteine through the conserved F or W. The D gene is left open where the match is weak.

TRBV7-6	TRBD1	TRBJ2-1	14	CASSPGTGSYEQFF	TGTGCCAGCAGTCCCGGGACAGGGAGCTATGAGCAGTTCTTC
TRBV5-1	NA	TRBJ1-4	15	CASSEQGKSNEKLFF	TGCGCCAGCAGCGAACAGGGTAAATCGAATGAAAAACTGTTTTTT
TRBV6-5	NA	TRBJ2-3	16	CASSYSGAASTDTQYF	TGTGCCAGCAGTTACTCGGGGGCAGCCAGCACAGATACGCAGTATTTT
TRBV10-2	NA	TRBJ1-2	14	CASSESGGAGGYTF	TGCGCCAGCAGTGAGTCCGGGGGGGCTGGTGGCTACACCTTC
TRBV5-1	NA	TRBJ2-1	14	CASSLQGLHNEQFF	TGCGCCAGCAGCTTACAGGGTCTCCACAATGAGCAGTTCTTC
TRBV28	TRBD2	TRBJ2-7	15	CASRTPSGTKDEQYF	TGTGCCAGCAGGACTCCCTCCGGGACTAAGGACGAGCAGTACTTC
TRBV7-2	NA	TRBJ1-2	16	CASSLGAGSPIRGYTF	TGTGCCAGCAGCTTAGGGGCAGGGTCTCCCATTCGCGGCTACACCTTC
TRBV29-1	NA	TRBJ2-1	15	CSSLGQGEQFNEQFF	TGCAGCTCACTCGGGCAGGGTGAGCAGTTCAATGAGCAGTTCTTC
TRBV28	NA	TRBJ2-1	13	CASNARTYNEQFF	TGTGCCAGTAACGCCAGGACCTACAATGAGCAGTTCTTC
TRBV11-3	NA	TRBJ2-3	15	CASSSGGRDPDTQYF	TGTGCCAGCAGCTCGGGGGGCAGGGACCCAGATACGCAGTATTTT
TRBV19	NA	TRBJ2-1	12	CASSIGVREQFF	TGTGCCAGTAGTATCGGTGTTCGCGAGCAGTTCTTC
TRBV5-1	TRBD2	TRBJ2-1	14	CASSGLAGGGEQFF	TGCGCCAGCAGTGGACTAGCGGGAGGGGGTGAGCAGTTCTTC
TRBV27	TRBD2	TRBJ2-7	18	CASSLSVLAGGKVYEQYF	TGTGCCAGCAGTTTATCGGTACTAGCGGGAGGAAAGGTCTACGAGCAGTACTTC
TRBV19	TRBD1	TRBJ2-2	15	CASREWTGNTGELFF	TGTGCCAGTAGGGAATGGACAGGGAACACCGGGGAGCTGTTTTTT
TRBV29-1	TRBD1	TRBJ1-5	14	CSVVQGALNQPQHF	TGCAGCGTTGTACAGGGGGCCCTAAATCAGCCCCAGCATTTT
TRBV5-1	TRBD2	TRBJ2-3	16	CASRVGGRAGRDTQYF	TGCGCCAGCAGAGTAGGAGGGAGGGCCGGGAGAGATACGCAGTATTTT